The rows below give T cell receptor beta chains drawn from one sample of a study of post-analysis software for immune sequencing data. TCRdb fed the PCR reads into MiXCR, producing one record per CDR3 protein. The sample has more than 450,000 distinct CDR3 sequences, 44% seen once. The sequenced sample consisted of blood. The receptors here all came from a girl between 10 and 17 years old with multiple sclerosis. Each CDR3 is given with its conserved first and last residue. The order of the fields is CDR3 length, V gene, clone size, D gene, J gene, CDR3 protein, CDR3 DNA. The D gene is left open where the match is weak. Size values are once, few and many counts, or a class for expanded clones, and some rows have none.

15	TRBV6-5	once	.	TRBJ1-2	CASSITGNANYGYTF	TGTGCCAGCAGTATAACAGGCAATGCTAACTATGGCTACACCTTC
16	TRBV5-1	.	.	TRBJ2-1	CASSLELGTNYNEQFF	TGCGCCAGCAGCTTGGAGCTGGGGACAAACTACAATGAGCAGTTCTTC
12	TRBV7-2	.	.	TRBJ1-5	CASSPTQGPQHF	TGTGCCAGCAGCCCGACACAGGGCCCCCAGCATTTT
12	TRBV7-9	few	.	TRBJ2-7	CASSLNWDMQYF	TGTGCCAGCAGCTTGAATTGGGACATGCAGTACTTC
11	TRBV10-3	few	.	TRBJ1-2	CAIREQEQSTF	TGTGCCATCAGAGAACAGGAGCAAAGCACCTTC
20	TRBV5-1	.	.	TRBJ2-6	CASRRDFNSGSSSGANVLTF	TGCGCCAGCAGACGTGATTTTAATTCGGGCAGCAGCTCTGGGGCCAACGTCCTGACTTTC
13	TRBV12-3/TRBV12-4	few	.	TRBJ2-7	CASSPAGVPEQYF	TGTGCCAGCAGTCCAGCAGGGGTACCCGAGCAGTACTTC
12	TRBV6-6	.	.	TRBJ2-7	CASISPVDEQYF	TGTGCCAGCATAAGTCCGGTAGACGAGCAGTACTTC
15	TRBV7-2	.	.	TRBJ1-6	CAGSLASGMGSPLHF	TGTGCCGGCAGCTTAGCCAGTGGGATGGGCTCACCCCTCCACTTT
13	TRBV7-3	few	TRBD1	TRBJ2-2	CASSPGQAGELFF	TGTGCCAGCAGCCCCGGACAGGCCGGGGAGCTGTTTTTT
14	TRBV20-1	many	.	TRBJ1-2	CSARDRTGYYGYTF	TGCAGTGCTAGAGATAGAACAGGGTACTATGGCTACACCTTC
10	TRBV28	.	TRBD1	TRBJ1-1	CASTLTGAFF	TGTGCCAGCACCTTGACAGGGGCTTTCTTT
13	TRBV6-1	.	.	TRBJ2-7	CASSEAYQGEQYF	TGTGCCAGCAGTGAAGCGTATCAGGGCGAGCAGTACTTC
13	TRBV28	.	.	TRBJ2-7	CASSLYAGAEQYF	TGTGCCAGCAGTTTATACGCAGGCGCCGAGCAGTACTTC
13	TRBV29-1	few	.	TRBJ1-1	CSVGGRLGTEAFF	TGCAGCGTTGGGGGGCGCCTGGGCACTGAAGCTTTCTTT
14	TRBV4-1	.	.	TRBJ2-7	CASSPVQASYEQYF	TGCGCCAGCAGCCCCGTCCAGGCCTCCTACGAGCAGTACTTC
14	TRBV5-1	.	TRBD1	TRBJ2-7	CASSLVGTVYEQYF	TGCGCCAGCAGCTTAGTGGGGACAGTCTACGAGCAGTACTTC